Following are 11 T cell receptor beta chains from one sample sequenced in a study of blood T cell repertoires in COVID-19. Only in-frame clones appear in the TCRdb table, and some are missing; sequencing was by immunoSEQ multiplex PCR. The data show about 70,000 clones, approximately 78% seen once. Sequencing input: peripheral blood. Source of these receptors: a woman aged 80 or over with acute or convalescent COVID-19.

V is TRBV6-5 and J is TRBJ2-7; 12 positions match TRBD2. Germline trimming cut 2 bases from V and 2 bases from J; bases unmatched to any gene: 4. The CDR3 loop spans 16 amino acids. From germline, CDR1 is MNHEY and CDR2 SVGAGI. Here the CDR3 DNA reads TGTGCCAGCAGTTACGGGGGACTAGCGGGTGCCTACGAGCAGTACTTC. This encodes CASSYGGLAGAYEQYF.

This chain joins TRBV10-2 and TRBJ2-1; D is ambiguous. The CDR3 consists of 12 residues. Trimming took 0 bases from V and 10 from J, leaving 7 bases between them. The germline V gene encodes CDR1 WSHSY and CDR2 SAAADI. The CDR3 nucleotides are TGCGCCAGCAGTGAGTCGAGACAAGAGCAGTTCTTC. It codes for CASSESRQEQFF.

The gene calls are TRBV29-1 and TRBJ2-3; 12 bases map to TRBD1. The CDR3 consists of 14 residues. V was clipped by 2 bases and J by 4 bases; unmatched bases: 1. From germline, CDR1 is SQVTM and CDR2 ANQGSEA. The CDR3: CSVERDRGPDTQYF. In nucleotides, the CDR3 is TGCAGCGTTGAAAGGGACAGGGGGCCAGATACGCAGTATTTT.

V is TRBV18 and J is TRBJ2-7; possibly TRBD1 for D (6 bases). Between the trimmed V and J ends, which lost 1 base and 4 bases, there was a span of 11 bases. The CDR3 contains 14 residues. Germline lookup yields CDR1 KGHSH and CDR2 LQKENI. The CDR3 DNA reads TGTGCCAGCTCACCACGCTGGACAGCATACGAGCAGTACTTC. The encoded protein is CASSPRWTAYEQYF.

This clone is a singleton in its sample. This chain connects TRBV5-6 to TRBJ2-5; TRBD2 aligns across 8 bases. The germline CDR1 and CDR2 sequences are SGHDT and YYEEEE. With V trimmed by 0 bases and J by 6 bases, 16 bases remained unmatched. The CDR3 contains 18 residues. The CDR3 region is CASSLATSTGGRGKTQYF. The CDR3 region has the DNA TGTGCCAGCAGCTTGGCCACCTCCACGGGGGGGCGAGGAAAGACCCAGTACTTC.

This chain connects TRBV7-2 to TRBJ1-2, with 9 bases aligning to TRBD1. CDR3 length equals 14 residues. Germline V gene lookup returns CDR1 SGHTA and CDR2 FQGNSA. V was pared by 1 base and J by 10 bases, with 7 bases of the junction left unmatched. CDR3 DNA: TGTGCCAGCAGCTTAGTGGGACAGGGACAGGACTACACCTTC. Residues: CASSLVGQGQDYTF.

The V and J genes are TRBV6-4 and TRBJ2-7; D unclear. CDR1 is MRHNA and CDR2 is SNTAGT in the germline V gene. With 6 bases removed from V and 0 bases from J, the gap between germline ends came to 12 bases. The CDR3 covers 14 residues. The CDR3 DNA reads TGTGCCAGCAGCCCGGAGACGGACTCCTACGAGCAGTACTTC. Translation gives CASSPETDSYEQYF.

V gene TRBV3-1 (or the pseudogene TRBV3-2) combines with J gene TRBJ2-3; D is perhaps TRBD2 (5 bases). V lost 2 bases and J 0 bases, leaving 6 bases between the germline ends. The germline V gene encodes CDR1 LGHDT and CDR2 YNNKEL (reference sequence). The CDR3 spans 14 residues. The CDR3 loop reads CASSQSGSTDTQYF. CDR3 coding DNA: TGTGCCAGCAGCCAATCGGGGAGCACAGATACGCAGTATTTT.

This clone was observed a few times. V is TRBV6-5 and J is TRBJ1-3; 7 bases are a match to TRBD1. Germline V gene sequence: CDR1 MNHEY, CDR2 SVGAGI. Trimming at V came to 6 bases and at J to 3 bases, leaving 5 bases not matched to a gene. The CDR3 runs 14 residues. The CDR3 DNA sequence: TGTGCCAGCAGCAGGGGGTCGTTTGGAAACACCATATATTTT. Translated: CASSRGSFGNTIYF.

V and J are TRBV6-6 and TRBJ1-2, with D perhaps TRBD1 (6 bases). V lost 6 bases and J lost 2, with 10 bases in between. The germline CDR1 and CDR2 sequences are MNHNY and SVGAGI (reference sequence). The CDR3 is made up of 13 amino acids. The CDR3 loop reads CASSNTGNYGYTF. The CDR3 DNA sequence: TGTGCCAGCAGCAACACAGGGAACTATGGCTACACCTTC.

The CDR3 coding sequence is TGTGCCAGCAGTTTTCAGACAGGGGTGAACACTGAAGCTTTCTTT. This translates into CASSFQTGVNTEAFF. The gene calls are TRBV27 and TRBJ1-1, with TRBD1 matching over 8 bases. Losses at the gene ends were 3 bases for V and 0 bases for J; bases not matched to a gene: 3. CDR1 is MNHEY, CDR2 SMNVEV, per germline (reference sequence). The CDR3 length is 15 residues.